This TCR beta chain is drawn from a study of sequential checkpoint blockade in melanoma. Turning to the study itself: Both treatment sequences were followed by maintenance nivolumab.

Treatment specified: randomized to nivolumab then ipilimumab (arm A) or the reverse (arm B). Study-level points and caveats: Mutational load did not correlate with tumor T-cell fraction or clonality.

Germline assignment: CDR1 MNHGY and CDR2 SAAAGT. CDR3 length equals 13 residues. V was shortened by 6 bases and J by 6 bases, with 14 bases between the two germline ends. By share, this clone counts as medium-sized. Its antigen is not known. Here immunoSEQ multiplex PCR was the method, and the copy in TCRdb shows in-frame clones only, minus some. The data contain about 2,400 clones, approximately 22% of them singletons. Source: tumor tissue (inferred from file names), taken from a patient given nivolumab and ipilimumab in sequence. The chain is built from TRBV6-8 and TRBJ1-1; no reliable D call. The sequence was obtained from a human donor with melanoma. CDR3 bases: TGTGCCAGCAGCCCCGGGCCTGGCGCTGAAGCTTTCTTT. Protein sequence: CASSPGPGAEAFF.